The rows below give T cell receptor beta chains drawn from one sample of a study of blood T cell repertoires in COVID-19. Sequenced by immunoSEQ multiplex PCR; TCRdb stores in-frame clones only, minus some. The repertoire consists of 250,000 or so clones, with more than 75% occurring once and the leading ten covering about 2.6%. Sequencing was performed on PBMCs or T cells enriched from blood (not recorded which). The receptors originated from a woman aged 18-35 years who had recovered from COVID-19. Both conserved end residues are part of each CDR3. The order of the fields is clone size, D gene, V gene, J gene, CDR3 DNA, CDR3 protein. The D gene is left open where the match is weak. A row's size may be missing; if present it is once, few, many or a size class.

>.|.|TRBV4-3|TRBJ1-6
TGCGCCAGCAGCCAAGATACTCCCTGGGGGGGTGGGGATAATTCACCCCTCCACTTT
CASSQDTPWGGGDNSPLHF
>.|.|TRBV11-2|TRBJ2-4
TGTGCCAGCACCCCCCTATACATTCAGTACTTC
CASTPLYIQYF
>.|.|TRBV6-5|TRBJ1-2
TGTGCCAGCAGTTACGTTCGAGGCAATGGCTACACCTTC
CASSYVRGNGYTF
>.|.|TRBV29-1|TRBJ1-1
TGCAGCGTTGAGAACACGTTGAACACTGAAGCTTTCTTT
CSVENTLNTEAFF
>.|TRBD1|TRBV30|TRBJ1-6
TGTGCCTGGAGTGATGACAGGGGTGAATATTCACCCCTCCACTTT
CAWSDDRGEYSPLHF
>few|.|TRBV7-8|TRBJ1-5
TGTGCCAGCAGCTTATTAGGAGGAAGTAGCAATCAGCCCCAGCATTTT
CASSLLGGSSNQPQHF
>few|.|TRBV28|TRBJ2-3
TGTGCCAGCAGTTTATTTTTTAGCACGGGTAGCACAGATACGCAGTATTTT
CASSLFFSTGSTDTQYF
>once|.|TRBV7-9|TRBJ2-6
TGTGCCAGCAGCTCCATGGAGGGTTACTCTGGGGCCAACGTCCTGACTTTC
CASSSMEGYSGANVLTF
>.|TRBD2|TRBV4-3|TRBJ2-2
TGCGCCAGCAGCCAAGGGCGATCTAGCGGGGGGAACACCGGGGAGCTGTTTTTT
CASSQGRSSGGNTGELFF
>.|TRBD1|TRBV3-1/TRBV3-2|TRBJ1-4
TGTGCCAGCAGCCAAGACGGGACAGGGGGTTTGTTGCGCGAAAAACTGTTTTTT
CASSQDGTGGLLREKLFF
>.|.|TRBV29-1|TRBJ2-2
TGCAGCGTTCGAGGGAGGAACAGGCCCACCGGGGAGCTGTTTTTT
CSVRGRNRPTGELFF
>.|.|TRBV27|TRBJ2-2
TGTGCCAGCAGTGACCCTCCTCCCGGGAAGACCGGGGAGCTGTTTTTT
CASSDPPPGKTGELFF
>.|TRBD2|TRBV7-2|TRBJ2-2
TGTGCCAGCAGCTTAGAAGGGACTAGGCGAACCGGGGAGCTGTTTTTT
CASSLEGTRRTGELFF
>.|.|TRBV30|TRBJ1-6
TGTGCCTGGAGTGGGGACACGTTCTATAATTCACCCCTCCACTTT
CAWSGDTFYNSPLHF
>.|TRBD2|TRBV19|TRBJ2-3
TGTGCCAGTAGTATAGGTCGAGAGGGAGGGAGGACAGATACGCAGTATTTT
CASSIGREGGRTDTQYF
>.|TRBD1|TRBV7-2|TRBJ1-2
TGTGCCAGCAGCCTGGGACAGGGGGCCTATGGCTACACCTTC
CASSLGQGAYGYTF
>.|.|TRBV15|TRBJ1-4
TGTGCCACCAGCATCGACATTCCTAATGAAAAACTGTTTTTT
CATSIDIPNEKLFF
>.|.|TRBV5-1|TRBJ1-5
TGCGCCAGCAGCCCAGGTCACGGGGGGGCTAGTCAGCCCCAGCATTTT
CASSPGHGGASQPQHF
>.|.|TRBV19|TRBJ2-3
TGTGCCAGTAACGCCAGGGGAGACACAGATACGCAGTATTTT
CASNARGDTDTQYF
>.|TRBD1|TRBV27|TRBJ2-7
TGTGCCAGCAGTTTATTGGGACAGGCCTCCTACGAGCAGTACTTC
CASSLLGQASYEQYF
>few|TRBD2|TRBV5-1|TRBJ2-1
TGCGCCAGCAGCTTACTAGCGGCCTCCTACAATGAGCAGTTCTTC
CASSLLAASYNEQFF
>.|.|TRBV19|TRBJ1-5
TGTGCCAGTAGCACTGACAGTCTCAATCAGCCCCAGCATTTT
CASSTDSLNQPQHF
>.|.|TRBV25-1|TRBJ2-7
TGTGCCAGCAGAAGTAGCTCCTACGAGCAGTACTTC
CASRSSSYEQYF
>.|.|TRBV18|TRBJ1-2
TGTGCCAGCTCACTACAGGGAGAGAGCTATGGCTACACCTTC
CASSLQGESYGYTF
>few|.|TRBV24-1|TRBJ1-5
TGTGCCACGGTACTTACGCCCCAGCATTTT
CATVLTPQHF
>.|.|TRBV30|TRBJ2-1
TGTGCCTGTATGGGCCGTACCATCAACGATGAGCAGTTCTTC
CACMGRTINDEQFF
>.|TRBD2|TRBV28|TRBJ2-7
TGTGCCAGCAATACCGGGACTAGCGGGAGGGCGGGGGAGCAGTACTTC
CASNTGTSGRAGEQYF
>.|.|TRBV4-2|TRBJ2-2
TGTGCCAGCAGCCAAGACCGGACTAATCGCGGGGAGCTGTTTTTT
CASSQDRTNRGELFF
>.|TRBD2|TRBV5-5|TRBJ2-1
TGTGCCAGCAGCACAGAGTCCGGCGGGGGGCTGAGATACTACAATGAGCAGTTCTTC
CASSTESGGGLRYYNEQFF
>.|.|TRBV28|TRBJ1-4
TGTGCCAGCAGTTTAGTCCCGGTTACGAGGACTAATGAAAAACTGTTTTTT
CASSLVPVTRTNEKLFF
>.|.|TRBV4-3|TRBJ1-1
TGCGCCAGCAGCCCCGGAGTGAACACTGAAGCTTTCTTT
CASSPGVNTEAFF
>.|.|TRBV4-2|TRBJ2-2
TGTGCCAGCAGCCAAGATAGGAACACCGGGGAGCTGTTTTTT
CASSQDRNTGELFF
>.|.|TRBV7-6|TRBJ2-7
TGTGCCAGCAGCTTAGTGGCAGGCTCGGCCGGGCAGTACTTC
CASSLVAGSAGQYF